Listed below are T cell receptor beta chains from one sample, sequenced in a study of response to subunit inactivated influenza vaccine. TCRdb recomputed calls from the RT-PCR reads with MiXCR, one row per CDR3 protein. The sample lists a few hundred thousand distinct CDR3 sequences; roughly 15% were seen once. Sequencing was performed on PBMCs from blood, taken 11 to 12 days after vaccination. The receptors were sampled from a man aged 45-60 years who received an inactivated influenza vaccine. The conserved cysteine and the conserved F or W are not part of the CDR3 here. Each record gives: J gene, V gene, CDR3 protein.

TRBJ1-4 | TRBV5-4 | ASSKGQGLEEKLF
TRBJ1-5 | TRBV12-3/TRBV12-4 | ASRRGGGYSNQPQH
TRBJ2-1 | TRBV7-3 | ASSLLGAGESEQF
TRBJ2-5 | TRBV12-3/TRBV12-4 | ASSSGQFGQETQY
TRBJ2-1 | TRBV6-1 | ASLRREGLNEQF
TRBJ2-1 | TRBV5-1 | ASSLAQNSYNEQF
TRBJ2-2 | TRBV7-9 | ASSLRSDRNTGELF
TRBJ2-5 | TRBV20-1 | SARRQGLRETQY
TRBJ2-6 | TRBV6-4 | ASSGGGPGANVLT
TRBJ1-6 | TRBV5-5 | ASSADGGGNSPLH
TRBJ2-3 | TRBV5-6 | ASSLATSLGNTQY
TRBJ2-2 | TRBV18 | ASSPRSLGENTGELF
TRBJ1-1 | TRBV2 | ASSLDREAEAF
TRBJ2-1 | TRBV10-3 | AIRDREGNEQF
TRBJ2-7 | TRBV20-1 | SARGRRSVYEQY
TRBJ2-1 | TRBV14 | ASRRGIDNNNEQF
TRBJ2-4 | TRBV24-1 | ATSDLPVGALGSNIQY
TRBJ2-5 | TRBV29-1 | SVETTWLAERGETQY
TRBJ1-5 | TRBV6-5 | ASSYTDTYQPQH
TRBJ2-1 | TRBV29-1 | SVEDLRGSDYNEQF
TRBJ2-7 | TRBV4-3 | ASSQDLPFGSSYEQY
TRBJ2-1 | TRBV7-9 | ASSLEAGNEQF
TRBJ2-1 | TRBV12-3/TRBV12-4 | ASRGQGTRGSYNEQF
TRBJ2-1 | TRBV2 | ASSGLAGAGEQF
TRBJ2-3 | TRBV6-1 | ASRERAATDTQY
TRBJ2-1 | TRBV5-4 | ASSPDLGGAYNEQF
TRBJ2-3 | TRBV4-2 | ASSQEGRVVHLDTQY